This TCR beta chain was found in a study of shared clonotypes between healthy human individuals. CD45RO-negative, CCR7-positively selected cells formed the naive CD8 fraction, excluding terminally differentiated effector memory CD45RA+ cells. Generated by immunoSEQ multiplex PCR, the TCRdb table keeps only in-frame clones and is missing some. The sample has some 2,100,000 clones, about 93% seen once. Notes on this clone: This sample also contains other DNA sequences that code for the same CDR3.

This CDR3 region has 15 residues. Germline V gives CDR1 SGHVS, CDR2 FNYEAQ. V trimming: 1 base; J trimming: 1 base; junction bases outside the gene matches: 0. The chain combines TRBV7-6 with TRBJ2-2; 7 bases agree with TRBD1. This receptor was obtained from a man aged 18 to 29 in good health. Some clones in this sample may be carry-over from other donors' samples. The sequenced sample was naive CD8+ T cells from PBMCs. In nucleotides, the CDR3 is TGTGCCAGCAGCTTAGGGACAGGGAACACCGGGGAGCTGTTTTTT. It yields the protein CASSLGTGNTGELFF.